This T cell receptor (beta chain) was retrieved from a study of blood T cell repertoires in COVID-19. The overall study: COVID-19 samples collected from the United States, Italy and Spain covered acute and convalescent phases. Nucleic acid was either cDNA or gDNA, and it came from T cells, B-cell-depleted T cells, or PBMCs.

The V gene's germline CDR1 is MNHNY and CDR2 SVGAGI (reference sequence). This CDR3 spans 13 amino acids. V lost 7 bases to trimming and J lost 5 bases, with 11 bases between them. In the original processing: Cell counts per sample came from amplifying reference gene primers. TCRdb's copy holds only in-frame clones and misses some; the assay was immunoSEQ multiplex PCR. The V and J calls and clone size are taken from that table; D and trimming were inferred from the DNA. The table lists under 200,000 clones, roughly nine tenths of them singletons, with around 2.3% in the top ten. This chain uses TRBV6-6 with TRBJ2-2; a possible D gene is TRBD1 (5 bases). This TCR was sampled from a man between 65 and 85 years old with active or convalescent COVID-19. The sample comprised peripheral blood. The CDR3 sequence is CASKPAGTGELFF. In nucleotides, the CDR3 is TGTGCCAGCAAACCCGCAGGGACCGGGGAGCTGTTTTTT.